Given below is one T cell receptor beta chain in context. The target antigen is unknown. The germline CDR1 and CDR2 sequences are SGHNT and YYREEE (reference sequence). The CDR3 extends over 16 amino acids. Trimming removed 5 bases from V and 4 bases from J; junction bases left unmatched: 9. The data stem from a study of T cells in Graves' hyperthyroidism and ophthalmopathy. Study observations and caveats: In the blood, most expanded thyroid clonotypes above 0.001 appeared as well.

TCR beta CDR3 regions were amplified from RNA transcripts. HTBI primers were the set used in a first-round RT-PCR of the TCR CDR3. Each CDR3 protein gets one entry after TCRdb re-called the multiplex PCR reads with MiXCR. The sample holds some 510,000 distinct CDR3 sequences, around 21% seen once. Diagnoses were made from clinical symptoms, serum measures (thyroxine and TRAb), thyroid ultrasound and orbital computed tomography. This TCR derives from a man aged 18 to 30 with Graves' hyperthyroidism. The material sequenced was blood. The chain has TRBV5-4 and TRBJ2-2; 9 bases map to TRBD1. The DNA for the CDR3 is TGTGCCAGCAGACGAGGACAGGGGATGTCCACCGGGGAGCTGTTTTTT. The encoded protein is CASRRGQGMSTGELFF. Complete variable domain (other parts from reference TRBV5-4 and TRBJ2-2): ETGVTQSPTHLIKTRGQQVTLRCSSQSGHNTVSWYQQALGQGPQFIFQYYREEENGRGNFPPRFSGLQFPNYSSELNVNALELDDSALYLCASRRGQGMSTGELFFGEGSRLTVL.